The 21 T cell receptor beta chains presented below share a single source sample, sequenced in a study of T cells in localized non-small cell lung cancer. Libraries were prepared by immunoSEQ multiplex PCR; TCRdb keeps only in-frame clonotypes and omits some of them. Of around 140,000 clones in the sample, about 89% are singletons; the top ten hold over 1.5%. Sample: peripheral blood, taken before any cancer treatment. These receptors were taken from a female donor aged 60 or older with stage I lung adenocarcinoma.

CDR3 sequence: CASRGGVGTEAFF. As DNA, the CDR3 is TGCGCCAGCAGAGGAGGGGTCGGCACTGAAGCTTTCTTT. The chain uses TRBV5-1 and TRBJ1-1; a possible D gene is TRBD1 (5 bases). V gave up 5 bases and J gave up 4 bases, with 12 bases separating them. This CDR3 is built from 13 residues. CDR1 is SGHRS and CDR2 is YFSETQ in the germline V gene.

The V and J genes are TRBV7-3 and TRBJ2-5; D remains ambiguous. Germline-derived CDR1 and CDR2 are SGHTA and FQGTGA. Trimming removed 5 bases at V and 5 bases at J, with 12 bases between. The CDR3 has 13 amino acids. The CDR3 protein is CASSPNLGETQYF. The CDR3 DNA reads TGTGCCAGCAGCCCGAATCTTGGGGAGACCCAGTACTTC.

The rearrangement uses TRBV19 and TRBJ2-5; TRBD2 matches 7 bases. With 3 bases clipped from V and 2 bases from J, the junction kept 6 bases outside the gene matches. Per germline, CDR1 LNHDA and CDR2 SQIVND (reference sequence). This CDR3 is built from 15 residues. The CDR3 here is CASSILGAGQETQYF. CDR3 bases: TGTGCCAGTAGTATTCTCGGAGCGGGGCAAGAGACCCAGTACTTC.

The chain carries TRBV2 and TRBJ2-2; 10 bases line up with TRBD1. Germline CDR1 and CDR2: SNHLY and FYNNEI. Losses at the gene ends were 5 bases for V and 9 bases for J; bases not matched to a gene: 9. This CDR3 has 15 residues. The CDR3 is CASSRTPGQGWELFF. In DNA form, the CDR3 reads TGTGCCAGCAGTCGAACTCCGGGACAGGGGTGGGAGCTGTTTTTT.

V usage is TRBV5-8 and J usage is TRBJ1-5; D gene unclear. This CDR3 comprises 15 residues. CDR1 and CDR2 from the germline V gene are SGHTS and YDEGEE. V was cut by 4 bases and J by 3 bases, with 14 bases left in between. CDR3 DNA: TGTGCCAGCAGCCAAGTCAGGTCTCTCAATCAGCCCCAGCATTTT. This codes for CASSQVRSLNQPQHF.

This clone was found a few times. The genes are TRBV10-1 and TRBJ2-7; possibly TRBD2 for D (5 bases). Germline-derived CDR1 and CDR2 are WNHNN and SYGVQD (reference sequence). The V end was cut by 2 bases, the J end by 0 bases, with 11 bases between. The CDR3 has 15 residues. The CDR3 is CASSEGILASYEQYF. The CDR3, as DNA: TGCGCCAGCAGTGAGGGTATTCTAGCCTCCTACGAGCAGTACTTC.

The rearrangement links TRBV18 to TRBJ1-4; D is uncertain. This CDR3 is 14 amino acids long. V was cut by 3 bases and J by 1 base, with 6 bases left in between. Germline-derived CDR1 and CDR2 are KGHSH and LQKENI. CDR3 sequence: CASSPAETNEKLFF. The CDR3 bases are TGTGCCAGCTCACCGGCGGAAACTAATGAAAAACTGTTTTTT. Full variable domain (missing parts from reference TRBV18 and TRBJ1-4): NAGVMQNPRHLVRRRGQEARLRCSPMKGHSHVYWYRQLPEEGLKFMVYLQKENIIDESGMPKERFSAEFPKEGPSILRIQQVVRGDSAAYFCASSPAETNEKLFFGSGTQLSVL.

J is TRBJ2-5 and V is TRBV7-2; D is perhaps TRBD1 (7 bases). The CDR3 consists of 15 residues. The V end lost 6 bases, the J end lost 0 bases, and 14 bases lay between the germline ends. Germline CDR1 is SGHTA and CDR2 is FQGNSA. The CDR3 loop reads CASRRRGQYQETQYF. The CDR3 DNA reads TGTGCCAGCAGGCGGCGGGGACAGTACCAAGAGACCCAGTACTTC.

The chain couples TRBV7-9 to TRBJ2-1; 14 bases agree with TRBD2. The germline gives CDR1 SEHNR, CDR2 FQNEAQ (reference sequence). V shed 5 bases and J 2 bases; nucleotides not matched to a gene: 5. CDR3 length: 17 amino acids. The CDR3 here is CASSLVTSGRAYNEQFF. The CDR3 DNA follows: TGTGCCAGCAGCCTAGTGACTAGCGGGAGGGCCTACAATGAGCAGTTCTTC.

The chain recombines TRBV9 with TRBJ2-6; a weak D match, TRBD1 (6 bases). This CDR3 is built from 19 residues. Trimming stripped 0 bases from V and 2 bases from J, with 18 bases between. Germline V lookup: CDR1 SGDLS, CDR2 YYNGEE. CDR3 region: CASSVALRQEFPGANVLTF. Here the CDR3 DNA reads TGTGCCAGCAGCGTAGCTTTGAGACAGGAGTTTCCTGGGGCCAACGTCCTGACTTTC.

This chain joins TRBV28 and TRBJ2-7; 13 positions agree with TRBD2. Germline loops: CDR1 MDHEN, CDR2 SYDVKM. The V and J ends lost 3 bases and 2 bases, in that order; junction bases with no gene match: 10. This CDR3 contains 18 residues. The CDR3 protein is CASSFKGLAGASTYEQYF. CDR3 coding DNA: TGTGCCAGCAGTTTTAAAGGACTAGCGGGAGCCTCTACCTACGAGCAGTACTTC.

The genes are TRBV30 and TRBJ2-7; 9 bases line up with TRBD1. The CDR3 is made up of 15 amino acids. The V segment lost 3 bases and the J segment 3 bases; nucleotides outside the gene matches: 9. Germline loops: CDR1 GTSNPN, CDR2 SVGIG (reference sequence). This CDR3 is CAWRRQGGSYYEQYF. CDR3 sequence (DNA): TGTGCCTGGAGAAGACAGGGGGGATCTTACTACGAGCAGTACTTC.

This clone was picked up one time. The chain couples TRBV28 to TRBJ1-2, with D possibly being TRBD1 (5 bases). The CDR3 sequence is 13 residues long. Between the trimmed V and J ends, which lost 3 bases and 1 base, there was a span of 6 bases. The germline V gene has CDR1 MDHEN and CDR2 SYDVKM. CDR3 DNA sequence: TGTGCCAGCAGTTTCGGGGGTAACTATGGCTACACCTTC. The encoded protein is CASSFGGNYGYTF.

This chain links TRBV5-1 with TRBJ2-1; 7 positions agree with TRBD1. With 5 bases clipped from V and 4 bases from J, the junction kept 12 bases outside the gene matches. The germline CDR1 and CDR2 sequences are SGHRS and YFSETQ. The CDR3 covers 16 residues. The CDR3 DNA reads TGCGCCAGCAGTTACACTCTCGGACAGGCGTACAATGAGCAGTTCTTC. Translating it yields CASSYTLGQAYNEQFF.

The chain recombines TRBV28 with TRBJ2-3; a possible D gene is TRBD2 (5 bases). The V gene's germline CDR1 is MDHEN and CDR2 SYDVKM. Trimming stripped 1 base from V and 2 bases from J, with 16 bases between. The CDR3 runs to 17 residues. CDR3 amino acids: CASSLSSRDILTDTQYF. The CDR3 nucleotides read TGTGCCAGCAGTTTATCAAGTCGGGATATCCTCACAGATACGCAGTATTTT.

The chain carries TRBV15 and TRBJ2-1, with D tentatively TRBD1 (5 bases). Germline CDR1 is LNHNV and CDR2 is YYDKDF (reference sequence). Trimming shortened V by 0 bases and J by 3 bases, and 12 bases separated the two germline ends. The CDR3 covers 16 residues. CDR3 DNA sequence: TGTGCCACCAGCAGAGATTCGCTGACAGTCTACAATGAGCAGTTCTTC. Encoded protein: CATSRDSLTVYNEQFF. Full variable domain (missing parts from reference TRBV15 and TRBJ2-1): DAMVIQNPRYQVTQFGKPVTLSCSQTLNHNVMYWYQQKSSQAPKLLFHYYDKDFNNEADTPDNFQSRRPNTSFCFLDIRSPGLGDTAMYLCATSRDSLTVYNEQFFGPGTRLTVL.

This chain joins TRBV5-6 and TRBJ1-1; no firm D call. CDR3 length: 15 residues. CDR1 SGHDT and CDR2 YYEEEE come from the germline V gene. V lost 0 bases, J lost 3 bases, and 12 bases lay in between. CDR3 in DNA: TGTGCCAGCAGCTTGGCTCGGGGTCTGGACACTGAAGCTTTCTTT. Translating gives CASSLARGLDTEAFF.

The CDR3 region has the DNA TGTGCCACCGACCTGGGGTCTGGAACCGGGGAGCTGTTTTTT. The encoded protein is CATDLGSGTGELFF. The rearrangement uses TRBV7-9 and TRBJ2-2, with D hard to call. V lost 10 bases to trimming and J lost 5 bases, with 17 bases between them. CDR3 length: 14 amino acids. Germline assignment: CDR1 SEHNR and CDR2 FQNEAQ (reference sequence).

The chain links TRBV10-1 to TRBJ2-7, with TRBD1 identical over 9 bases. Losses at the gene ends were 3 bases for V and 3 bases for J; bases not matched to a gene: 3. CDR3 length: 14 amino acids. Germline V gene data show CDR1 as WNHNN and CDR2 as SYGVQD (reference sequence). The CDR3 bases are TGCGCCAGCAGTGAACAGGGGGCGAACTACGAGCAGTACTTC. Its protein product is CASSEQGANYEQYF.

V is TRBV25-1 and J is TRBJ2-5, with TRBD1 identical over 10 bases. This CDR3 is built from 16 residues. Germline V gene lookup returns CDR1 MGHDK and CDR2 SYGVNS. J was trimmed by 2 bases and V by 4 bases; bases with no gene match: 7. The CDR3: CASSGGDRGLQETQYF. CDR3 nucleotides: TGTGCCAGCAGTGGGGGGGACAGGGGCTTGCAAGAGACCCAGTACTTC.

The rearrangement links TRBV7-9 to TRBJ2-7; TRBD1 might be the D (6 bases). Germline V gene data show CDR1 as SEHNR and CDR2 as FQNEAQ (reference sequence). The CDR3 runs to 15 residues. V lost 5 bases and J lost 4, with 18 bases in between. The CDR3 region is CASSVTPGQTYEQYF. As DNA, the CDR3 is TGTGCCAGCAGCGTGACCCCTGGACAGACATACGAGCAGTACTTC.